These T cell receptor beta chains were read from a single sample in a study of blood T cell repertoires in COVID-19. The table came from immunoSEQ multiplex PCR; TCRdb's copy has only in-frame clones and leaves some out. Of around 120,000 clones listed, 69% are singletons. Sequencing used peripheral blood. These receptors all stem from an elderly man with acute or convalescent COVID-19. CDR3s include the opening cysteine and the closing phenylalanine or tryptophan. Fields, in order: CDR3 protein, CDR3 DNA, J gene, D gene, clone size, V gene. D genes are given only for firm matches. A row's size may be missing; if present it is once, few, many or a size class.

CDR3: CATSEPGTSGKVYF
DNA: TGTGCCACCAGTGAACCCGGGACTAGCGGGAAGGTGTACTTC
J: TRBJ2-7
D: TRBD2
size: NA
V: TRBV24-1

CDR3: CASSQLKMNTEAFF
DNA: TGCGCCAGCAGCCAACTAAAAATGAACACTGAAGCTTTCTTT
J: TRBJ1-1
D: NA
size: NA
V: TRBV4-1

CDR3: CASSLVGLAGGKETQYF
DNA: TGTGCCAGCAGTTTGGTTGGACTCGCGGGGGGGAAGGAGACCCAGTACTTC
J: TRBJ2-5
D: TRBD2
size: NA
V: TRBV28

CDR3: CASSLAGRTRGETQYF
DNA: TGCGCCAGCAGCTTGGCCGGGCGGACTAGAGGAGAGACCCAGTACTTC
J: TRBJ2-5
D: TRBD2
size: NA
V: TRBV5-1

CDR3: CAWSGFGQPQHF
DNA: TGTGCCTGGAGTGGATTCGGTCAGCCCCAGCATTTT
J: TRBJ1-5
D: NA
size: NA
V: TRBV30

CDR3: CASSTFGQGIFDEQFF
DNA: TGTGCCAGTAGTACGTTTGGACAGGGTATCTTTGATGAGCAGTTCTTC
J: TRBJ2-1
D: TRBD1
size: few
V: TRBV19

CDR3: CASSLSQGSYEQYF
DNA: TGTGCCAGCAGCTTGTCCCAAGGGAGCTACGAGCAGTACTTC
J: TRBJ2-7
D: NA
size: NA
V: TRBV5-4

CDR3: CASSSTWSGTPDTQYF
DNA: TGTGCCAGCAGCTCGACATGGAGCGGGACTCCAGATACGCAGTATTTT
J: TRBJ2-3
D: TRBD2
size: NA
V: TRBV7-9

CDR3: CASSPGEGTGAYEAFF
DNA: TGTGCCAGCAGCCCAGGGGAAGGGACAGGGGCTTACGAAGCTTTCTTT
J: TRBJ1-1
D: TRBD1
size: NA
V: TRBV9

CDR3: CASSQGTLEQFF
DNA: TGCGCCAGCAGCCAAGGGACTCTTGAGCAGTTCTTC
J: TRBJ2-1
D: NA
size: NA
V: TRBV4-3

CDR3: CASRPVPGTDTQYF
DNA: TGCGCCAGCAGGCCTGTCCCGGGCACAGATACGCAGTATTTT
J: TRBJ2-3
D: NA
size: NA
V: TRBV5-1

CDR3: CASTGLAGNTGELFF
DNA: TGTGCCAGCACTGGACTCGCGGGTAACACCGGGGAGCTGTTTTTT
J: TRBJ2-2
D: NA
size: NA
V: TRBV6-5

CDR3: CASSLGTSVIGETQYF
DNA: TGTGCCAGCAGTTTAGGGACTAGCGTGATCGGAGAGACCCAGTACTTC
J: TRBJ2-5
D: TRBD2
size: NA
V: TRBV28

CDR3: CASSPQHSGTYEQYF
DNA: TGTGCCAGCTCACCCCAGCATAGCGGGACCTACGAGCAGTACTTC
J: TRBJ2-7
D: TRBD2
size: NA
V: TRBV18

CDR3: CASSWDRANTEAFF
DNA: TGTGCCAGCAGTTGGGACAGGGCGAACACTGAAGCTTTCTTT
J: TRBJ1-1
D: TRBD1
size: NA
V: TRBV28

CDR3: CASRRGAAQETQYF
DNA: TGTGCCAGCAGACGGGGAGCAGCCCAAGAGACCCAGTACTTC
J: TRBJ2-5
D: NA
size: NA
V: TRBV6-5

CDR3: CASSSGLNTEAFF
DNA: TGTGCCAGCAGCTCGGGGTTGAACACTGAAGCTTTCTTT
J: TRBJ1-1
D: NA
size: once
V: TRBV3-1/TRBV3-2

CDR3: CASSDRVSYEQYF
DNA: TGTGCCAGCAGCGACAGGGTCTCCTACGAGCAGTACTTC
J: TRBJ2-7
D: TRBD1
size: few
V: TRBV7-9

CDR3: CATSDLIGTQYF
DNA: TGTGCCACCAGTGATTTGATCGGGACCCAGTACTTC
J: TRBJ2-5
D: NA
size: once
V: TRBV24-1

CDR3: CASRRTGSEEKLFF
DNA: TGTGCCAGTAGGCGAACAGGGAGTGAAGAAAAACTGTTTTTT
J: TRBJ1-4
D: NA
size: NA
V: TRBV19

CDR3: CASSLSGRLYTGELFF
DNA: TGTGCCAGCAGTTTGAGCGGGAGGTTGTACACCGGGGAGCTGTTTTTT
J: TRBJ2-2
D: TRBD2
size: NA
V: TRBV28

CDR3: CASSSGTSGQETQYF
DNA: TGTGCCAGCAGTTCTGGGACTAGCGGACAAGAGACCCAGTACTTC
J: TRBJ2-5
D: TRBD2
size: NA
V: TRBV3-1/TRBV3-2

CDR3: CASSKALRRTGHTEAFF
DNA: TGTGCCAGCAGCAAAGCGCTACGACGGACAGGGCACACTGAAGCTTTCTTT
J: TRBJ1-1
D: NA
size: NA
V: TRBV21-1

CDR3: CASSYSGARTDTQYF
DNA: TGTGCCAGCAGTTACTCCGGAGCTCGCACAGATACGCAGTATTTT
J: TRBJ2-3
D: NA
size: NA
V: TRBV6-5

CDR3: CASSSPPRTRDTQYF
DNA: TGTGCCAGCAGTTCCCCCCCGCGGACTCGGGATACGCAGTATTTT
J: TRBJ2-3
D: NA
size: NA
V: TRBV27

CDR3: CASSPEYGELFF
DNA: TGTGCCAGCAGCCCGGAGTACGGGGAGCTGTTTTTT
J: TRBJ2-2
D: NA
size: NA
V: TRBV13

CDR3: CASSELEGREQFF
DNA: TGCGCCAGCAGTGAACTAGAAGGTCGGGAGCAGTTCTTC
J: TRBJ2-1
D: NA
size: many
V: TRBV10-1

CDR3: CASSPRQASNQPQHF
DNA: TGTGCCAGCAGTCCCCGACAGGCAAGCAATCAGCCCCAGCATTTT
J: TRBJ1-5
D: NA
size: NA
V: TRBV28

CDR3: CASSQVAGTGDAYEQYF
DNA: TGTGCCAGCAGCCAAGTAGCCGGGACAGGGGATGCCTACGAGCAGTACTTC
J: TRBJ2-7
D: TRBD1
size: NA
V: TRBV4-2

CDR3: CATTNSGRAGTDTQYF
DNA: TGTGCCACCACCAATAGCGGGAGAGCCGGGACAGATACGCAGTATTTT
J: TRBJ2-3
D: TRBD2
size: NA
V: TRBV7-8

CDR3: CASSLVGSGTGELFF
DNA: TGCGCCAGCAGCTTGGTGGGCAGCGGGACCGGGGAGCTGTTTTTT
J: TRBJ2-2
D: NA
size: NA
V: TRBV5-1

CDR3: CASRRAGGSYNEQFF
DNA: TGTGCCAGCAGACGCGCAGGGGGTTCCTACAATGAGCAGTTCTTC
J: TRBJ2-1
D: TRBD1
size: many
V: TRBV6-5

CDR3: CATSEPSGRDNEQFF
DNA: TGTGCCACCAGTGAGCCTAGCGGGCGTGACAATGAGCAGTTCTTC
J: TRBJ2-1
D: TRBD2
size: few
V: TRBV24-1

CDR3: CASRPQGNTGELFF
DNA: TGTGCCAGCAGACCTCAGGGGAACACCGGGGAGCTGTTTTTT
J: TRBJ2-2
D: NA
size: NA
V: TRBV28

CDR3: CSVGGSQGEKLFF
DNA: TGCAGCGTCGGCGGGAGCCAGGGTGAAAAACTGTTTTTT
J: TRBJ1-4
D: NA
size: NA
V: TRBV29-1

CDR3: CASSLNFGGGGVYEQYF
DNA: TGTGCCAGCAGCTTAAACTTTGGGGGAGGGGGAGTCTACGAGCAGTACTTC
J: TRBJ2-7
D: NA
size: NA
V: TRBV7-2

CDR3: CASSHDARVQYF
DNA: TGTGCCAGCAGCCATGACGCGCGGGTGCAGTATTTT
J: TRBJ2-3
D: NA
size: NA
V: TRBV11-2

CDR3: CASSLGFSDRNEKLFF
DNA: TGTGCCAGCAGCTTAGGTTTCTCTGACAGAAATGAAAAACTGTTTTTT
J: TRBJ1-4
D: NA
size: once
V: TRBV7-9

CDR3: CASSSSRGSNEQYF
DNA: TGTGCCAGCAGCTCAAGCAGGGGTTCCAACGAGCAGTACTTC
J: TRBJ2-7
D: NA
size: NA
V: TRBV7-9

CDR3: CASSPRTSGSPAEQYF
DNA: TGTGCCAGCAGCCCGCGCACTAGCGGGAGCCCGGCCGAGCAGTACTTC
J: TRBJ2-7
D: TRBD2
size: NA
V: TRBV5-4

CDR3: CASSGVRGPYEQYF
DNA: TGTGCCAGCAGTGGGGTGCGGGGCCCCTACGAGCAGTACTTC
J: TRBJ2-7
D: NA
size: few
V: TRBV27

CDR3: CASSQRLAGGETQYF
DNA: TGTGCCAGCAGTCAACGACTAGCGGGAGGCGAGACCCAGTACTTC
J: TRBJ2-5
D: TRBD2
size: NA
V: TRBV27

CDR3: CASSLGTGSPYEQYF
DNA: TGTGCCAGCTCACTCGGGACAGGGAGCCCCTACGAGCAGTACTTC
J: TRBJ2-7
D: TRBD1
size: NA
V: TRBV18

CDR3: CASSLGAGWTDTQYF
DNA: TGTGCCAGCAGCTTGGGGGCAGGGTGGACAGATACGCAGTATTTT
J: TRBJ2-3
D: NA
size: NA
V: TRBV5-6

CDR3: CASSRQGGTEAFF
DNA: TGTGCCAGCAGTAGACAGGGGGGGACTGAAGCTTTCTTT
J: TRBJ1-1
D: TRBD1
size: NA
V: TRBV25-1

CDR3: CASSYQDRANYGYTF
DNA: TGTGCCAGCAGCTACCAGGACAGGGCTAACTATGGCTACACCTTC
J: TRBJ1-2
D: TRBD1
size: once
V: TRBV5-4

CDR3: CASSWDSPTYEQYF
DNA: TGTGCCAGCAGTTGGGACAGCCCAACCTACGAGCAGTACTTC
J: TRBJ2-7
D: TRBD1
size: NA
V: TRBV2

CDR3: CASSYGLAGPDTQYF
DNA: TGCGCCAGCAGCTATGGACTAGCGGGACCAGATACGCAGTATTTT
J: TRBJ2-3
D: TRBD2
size: NA
V: TRBV5-1

CDR3: CASSLGPGLAGAMGYNEQFF
DNA: TGTGCCAGCAGTTTAGGCCCGGGACTAGCGGGAGCTATGGGTTACAATGAGCAGTTCTTC
J: TRBJ2-1
D: TRBD2
size: NA
V: TRBV27

CDR3: CASSLDWGGLGEQFF
DNA: TGTGCCAGCAGCTTAGACTGGGGGGGTTTGGGTGAGCAGTTCTTC
J: TRBJ2-1
D: TRBD2
size: NA
V: TRBV7-6

CDR3: CASSLSAIAGGHNEQFF
DNA: TGCGCCAGCAGCTTGTCCGCCATAGCGGGAGGCCACAATGAGCAGTTCTTC
J: TRBJ2-1
D: TRBD2
size: NA
V: TRBV5-1

CDR3: CSAWTAETQYF
DNA: TGCAGTGCCTGGACAGCAGAGACCCAGTACTTC
J: TRBJ2-5
D: NA
size: NA
V: TRBV20-1

CDR3: CASSPQGIGTEAFF
DNA: TGTGCCAGCAGCCCACAGGGGATTGGCACTGAAGCTTTCTTT
J: TRBJ1-1
D: TRBD1
size: once
V: TRBV6-1